This TCR beta chain comes out of a study of blood T cells in healthy people across ages. The authors ran a second PCR of roughly 6 to 11 cycles using a sample-barcoded 5' primer and a J-beta primer mix. A 12-random-nucleotide template-switch adaptor tagged each cDNA molecule. CDR3-containing paired-end reads numbering at least 2.5 million came from each sample. One entry per CDR3 protein results from TCRdb running MiXCR on the 5' RACE reads. Among around 870,000 distinct CDR3 sequences listed, under 35% were seen once. What was sequenced was blood. This TCR derives from a woman at least 80 years old in good health.

The DNA for the CDR3 is TGTGCCAGCAGAGATAGTAGCGGGGCCTACAATGAGCAGTACTTC. Residues: CASRDSSGAYNEQYF. J is TRBJ2-5 and V is TRBV28; TRBD2 agrees at 8 bases. Germline CDR1 and CDR2: MDHEN and SYDVKM. This CDR3 has 15 residues. Trimming cost V 6 bases and J 11 bases; bases outside gene matches: 17.